Listed below are T cell receptor beta chains from one sample, sequenced in a study of cytotoxic CD8 clonotypes in ibrutinib-treated CLL. Data came from immunoSEQ multiplex PCR; TCRdb stores just in-frame clones and leaves some out. The table includes about 140,000 clones, more than 70% detected once. The specimen was PBMCs, collected after 36 months of ibrutinib treatment. These receptor sequences come from a human donor with chronic lymphocytic leukemia. CDR3s leave out the opening cysteine and the closing phenylalanine or tryptophan. Expanded clones get a size class; other rows say once, few or many, or leave the size out.

CDR3 protein: ASSQDPLSNQPQH; clone size: large; CDR3 length: 13; V gene: TRBV4-1
CDR3 protein: ASSPGLADTDTQY; clone size: .; CDR3 length: 13; V gene: TRBV5-4
CDR3 protein: ASSFGTEAF; clone size: few; CDR3 length: 9; V gene: TRBV5-1
CDR3 protein: ASELGQANYGYT; clone size: .; CDR3 length: 12; V gene: TRBV2
CDR3 protein: SVLSLAGGFSYNEQF; clone size: .; CDR3 length: 15; V gene: TRBV29-1
CDR3 protein: ASGLVQDREDQPQH; clone size: .; CDR3 length: 14; V gene: TRBV12-5
CDR3 protein: ASSSPLFPPTDTQY; clone size: .; CDR3 length: 14; V gene: TRBV7-2
CDR3 protein: ASSPRQGLYEQY; clone size: once; CDR3 length: 12; V gene: TRBV9
CDR3 protein: ASSGLAGGTNEQF; clone size: .; CDR3 length: 13; V gene: TRBV9
CDR3 protein: ASSLRQGGCPQF; clone size: .; CDR3 length: 12; V gene: TRBV18
CDR3 protein: ASSPQNRRLNSPLH; clone size: once; CDR3 length: 14; V gene: TRBV18
CDR3 protein: AWSGSGWYGYT; clone size: few; CDR3 length: 11; V gene: TRBV30
CDR3 protein: ASSQEKGRNTEAF; clone size: .; CDR3 length: 13; V gene: TRBV4-1
CDR3 protein: ASSSDEAEQY; clone size: .; CDR3 length: 10; V gene: TRBV7-9
CDR3 protein: AISDRQNEKLF; clone size: .; CDR3 length: 11; V gene: TRBV10-3
CDR3 protein: ASSLGSRSAGETQY; clone size: few; CDR3 length: 14; V gene: TRBV11-2
CDR3 protein: ASSGGGYEQY; clone size: .; CDR3 length: 10; V gene: TRBV5-1
CDR3 protein: ASSQGTGTGRNQPQH; clone size: .; CDR3 length: 15; V gene: TRBV4-1
CDR3 protein: ASSLERRGILYNEQF; clone size: .; CDR3 length: 15; V gene: TRBV7-9
CDR3 protein: ASKSGDSNQPQH; clone size: few; CDR3 length: 12; V gene: TRBV5-1
CDR3 protein: ASSKLAGGRSTDTQY; clone size: .; CDR3 length: 15; V gene: TRBV9
CDR3 protein: ASSQDFGGRFYGYT; clone size: .; CDR3 length: 14; V gene: TRBV4-2
CDR3 protein: ASSFQTSPLH; clone size: few; CDR3 length: 10; V gene: TRBV11-2
CDR3 protein: ASSLAEIARATNEKLF; clone size: once; CDR3 length: 16; V gene: TRBV7-9
CDR3 protein: ASSLGHTNQPQH; clone size: .; CDR3 length: 12; V gene: TRBV7-9
CDR3 protein: ASMGGAFDEQY; clone size: .; CDR3 length: 11; V gene: TRBV2
CDR3 protein: ASSLGQGLDYGYT; clone size: .; CDR3 length: 13; V gene: TRBV5-1
CDR3 protein: ASSSAGNSYNEQF; clone size: once; CDR3 length: 13; V gene: TRBV25-1
CDR3 protein: ASSARTGRYEQY; clone size: .; CDR3 length: 12; V gene: TRBV2
CDR3 protein: ASSISRTGQPSSYNSPLH; clone size: .; CDR3 length: 18; V gene: TRBV27
CDR3 protein: ASTTREPSYGYT; clone size: .; CDR3 length: 12; V gene: TRBV6-6
CDR3 protein: ASSRGTYSNQPQH; clone size: once; CDR3 length: 13; V gene: TRBV7-9
CDR3 protein: ASSIAGPPSGGFYEQY; clone size: .; CDR3 length: 16; V gene: TRBV19
CDR3 protein: ASSLDFSASGSVDTQY; clone size: once; CDR3 length: 16; V gene: TRBV5-1
CDR3 protein: ATSFWSGENNEQF; clone size: .; CDR3 length: 13; V gene: TRBV5-1
CDR3 protein: AWSEGANVLT; clone size: .; CDR3 length: 10; V gene: TRBV30
CDR3 protein: ASSPRTGAGNTIY; clone size: .; CDR3 length: 13; V gene: TRBV5-1
CDR3 protein: ASSEAPLRGSGNTIY; clone size: .; CDR3 length: 15; V gene: TRBV2
CDR3 protein: ASSPGTGDGYT; clone size: .; CDR3 length: 11; V gene: TRBV14
CDR3 protein: ASRTDRAVRTGELF; clone size: .; CDR3 length: 14; V gene: TRBV2
CDR3 protein: ASSYGDRGNSPLH; clone size: few; CDR3 length: 13; V gene: TRBV6-5
CDR3 protein: ASSPPGVETQY; clone size: .; CDR3 length: 11; V gene: TRBV11-3
CDR3 protein: ASSVRGLTDTQY; clone size: .; CDR3 length: 12; V gene: TRBV10-2
CDR3 protein: ASSLRALAGGGGELF; clone size: .; CDR3 length: 15; V gene: TRBV27
CDR3 protein: ASSYTGTGTYEQY; clone size: .; CDR3 length: 13; V gene: TRBV6-6
CDR3 protein: ASRQSVAANTGELF; clone size: .; CDR3 length: 14; V gene: TRBV27
CDR3 protein: ASSPTGLMNTEAF; clone size: .; CDR3 length: 13; V gene: TRBV28
CDR3 protein: ASSLQTSGRLTYEQY; clone size: .; CDR3 length: 15; V gene: TRBV5-1